One T cell receptor (beta chain) is described in this entry. This clonotype was found a few times. The specificity of this receptor is unknown. Base qualities are not recorded, but no much larger clone differs from it by a single base. Ophthalmopathy patients had moderately to severely active disease, with a Clinical Activity Score of 3 or more, a NOSPECS grade of 4 or more, and a disease duration of less than 3 months. The study excluded patients with uncontrolled infections, other autoimmune diseases, pregnancy or lactation. Clinical symptoms, serum thyroxine and TRAb, thyroid ultrasound, and orbital computed tomography formed the basis for the diagnoses. PBMCs were separated from under 11 ml of fresh peripheral blood using Ficoll-Paque density gradient centrifugation. Total RNA was extracted using Trizol reagent, and RNA quality was assessed on an Agilent 2100 Bioanalyzer. Amplification of TCR beta CDR3 regions was carried out from RNA transcripts. The first round of RT-PCR for the TCR CDR3 was performed with the HTBI primer set and the Qiagen OneStep RT-PCR kit. A second multiplex PCR round built the libraries, followed by size selection and purification. The libraries were sequenced on an Illumina HiSeq2000 using paired-end 100 bp reads. On the study's bioinformatics: SOAPnuke was used to process the raw data, with reads discarded if the reads contained adapters or uncalled bases, had a mean Phred below 15, or lacked an exact constant-primer or identifier match. High-quality paired reads were merged using COPE v1.2.5, and each unique nucleotide sequence was defined as a clonotype. MiTCR v1.1 was used to align clonotypes to the IMGT TRBV, TRBD and TRBJ reference segments. The analysis was restricted to V-J combinations with a frequency above 0.0001, which together covered 99.2% of the repertoires. A TCS score was defined as the ratio of F50 (clonal expansion) to E x V (chaos), with BLOSUM62-based TCRdist applied between CDR3 peptides within each V-J. Welch's t-statistics and random forest reduced roughly 530 V-J features to under 15, which were used in a naive Bayes classifier (R e1071). TCRdb trimmed public reads at Q25 via fastp, called clones via MiXCR and kept in-frame beta chains. Rows matching on CDR3 protein sequence are summarized as one entry with the most common DNA and genes. None of the V and J calls come from the authors' own analysis; TCRdb made them. A total of 250,000 to 300,000 distinct CDR3 sequences appear in this sample, approximately 15% of them only once. The ten largest clones add up to approximately 57% of the sample.

The cysteine opens and the phenylalanine closes a CDR3 of 17 amino acids. CDR3 DNA only is kept here, 51 bases in frame from base 1. As encoded in the germline V gene, CDR1 is LGHNA while CDR2 is YSLEER. Trimming removed 1 base from V and 5 bases from J, leaving 20 bases between the germline ends. The data were taken from a study of T cells in Graves' hyperthyroidism and ophthalmopathy (dated by TCRdb to about 2019). Study-level background: Peripheral blood was sampled at the time of initial diagnosis, prior to any treatment. TCR V-J signatures able to tell the groups apart were searched for in a discovery cohort of 100 patients, of whom 43 had Graves' ophthalmopathy and roughly 58 had stable Graves' hyperthyroidism. Prospective prediction of ophthalmopathy was tested in an independent validation cohort consisting of about 19 hyperthyroidism patients and approximately 16 patients who later progressed to ophthalmopathy. The 100 discovery patients were randomly split 7:3 into training and test sets. Thyroid tissue and blood T-cell repertoires from about 6 Graves' hyperthyroidism patients were also compared in the study. Following sampling, methimazole starting at 30 mg daily was given to hyperthyroidism patients, and high-dose intravenous methylprednisolone was given to ophthalmopathy patients. The paper reports TCR Vbeta CDR3 sequencing of approximately 140 peripheral blood samples: 40 to 45 ophthalmopathy, under 80 hyperthyroidism and some 17 progressor patients.

Overall study outcomes, separate from this receptor: Ophthalmopathy was separated from stable hyperthyroidism by a 13 V-J signature model, with approximately 90% sensitivity and about 84% specificity obtained in cross-validation and 80%/75% obtained in testing. Sample size was not statistically predetermined, and blinding of investigators to group allocation was not performed. Most expanded thyroid clonotypes (frequency above 0.001) were also detected in blood, a finding suggesting that blood repertoires may reflect thyroid immune responses. In validation, the model predicted progression to ophthalmopathy a median of about 5.9 months before onset, with approximately 71% sensitivity and roughly 79% specificity.

This receptor was taken from a woman aged 60-75 years with Graves' ophthalmopathy. Input material: blood. The sequence is built from TRBV4-3 and TRBJ2-5; the best D guess is TRBD2, with 7 bases matching. The CDR3 here reads CASSQVWRGPSQETQYF. The nucleotide sequence is TGCGCCAGCAGCCAAGTCTGGCGGGGGCCCTCCCAGGAGACCCAGTACTTC.